These T cell receptor beta chains were read from a single sample in a study of cytomegalovirus exposure and HLA in healthy donors. Sequencing was performed with immunoSEQ multiplex PCR; in TCRdb, only in-frame clones are kept and a portion is missing. This sample's table reports about 160,000 clones. The sequenced material came from PBMCs. The receptors derive from a woman aged 60-75 years in good health and CMV-seronegative. Each CDR3 is given with its conserved first and last residue. A D gene is named only where the DNA matches it firmly.

J: TRBJ2-2
D: TRBD1
V: TRBV7-3
length: 15
CDR3: CASSPGGASTGELFF
DNA: TGTGCCAGCAGCCCAGGGGGCGCAAGTACCGGGGAGCTGTTTTTT

J: TRBJ1-2
D: -
V: TRBV19
length: 14
CDR3: CASSRGDSNYGYTF
DNA: TGTGCCAGTAGTCGGGGGGACTCTAACTATGGCTACACCTTC

J: TRBJ2-2
D: TRBD2
V: TRBV29-1
length: 14
CDR3: CSLKTSANTGELFF
DNA: TGCAGCCTCAAGACTAGCGCGAACACCGGGGAGCTGTTTTTT

J: TRBJ2-3
D: TRBD1
V: TRBV7-9
length: 16
CDR3: CASTQRTGGSTDTQYF
DNA: TGTGCCAGCACCCAAAGGACAGGGGGGAGCACAGATACGCAGTATTTT

J: TRBJ2-3
D: -
V: TRBV4-3
length: 15
CDR3: CASSQDSRVTDTQYF
DNA: TGCGCCAGCAGCCAAGATTCCAGGGTCACAGATACGCAGTATTTT

J: TRBJ1-3
D: -
V: TRBV4-2
length: 17
CDR3: CASSQDRQYYSGNTIYF
DNA: TGTGCCAGCAGCCAAGATCGGCAGTACTACTCTGGAAACACCATATATTTT

J: TRBJ2-7
D: TRBD1
V: TRBV14
length: 16
CDR3: CASSQQDRPSEYEQYF
DNA: TGTGCCAGCAGCCAACAGGACAGGCCCTCGGAGTACGAGCAGTACTTC

J: TRBJ1-4
D: -
V: TRBV5-1
length: 14
CDR3: CASSLTGRKEKLFF
DNA: TGCGCCAGCAGCTTGACAGGCCGTAAGGAAAAACTGTTTTTT

J: TRBJ1-5
D: -
V: TRBV7-2
length: 15
CDR3: CASSSDSSSNQPQHF
DNA: TGTGCCAGCAGCTCCGACAGCAGCAGCAATCAGCCCCAGCATTTT

J: TRBJ2-1
D: TRBD2
V: TRBV10-2
length: 17
CDR3: CASSEWGISGSSNEQFF
DNA: TGCGCCAGCAGTGAGTGGGGCATTAGCGGGAGTAGCAATGAGCAGTTCTTC

J: TRBJ2-7
D: -
V: TRBV7-9
length: 14
CDR3: CASSSNLRVYEQYF
DNA: TGTGCCAGCAGCTCGAATCTCAGGGTGTACGAGCAGTACTTC

J: TRBJ1-5
D: -
V: TRBV19
length: 15
CDR3: CASTLGLSGNQPQHF
DNA: TGTGCCAGTACCCTAGGTCTCTCGGGGAATCAGCCCCAGCATTTT

J: TRBJ2-7
D: -
V: TRBV5-1
length: 14
CDR3: CASSPVIQGDEQYF
DNA: TGCGCCAGCAGCCCGGTAATACAGGGAGACGAGCAGTACTTC

J: TRBJ2-7
D: -
V: TRBV5-1
length: 14
CDR3: CASSLPEGRGEQYF
DNA: TGCGCCAGCAGCTTGCCGGAGGGAAGAGGAGAGCAGTACTTC

J: TRBJ1-5
D: -
V: TRBV2
length: 14
CDR3: CASSIYRDWQPQHF
DNA: TGTGCCAGCAGTATTTACAGGGATTGGCAGCCCCAGCATTTT

J: TRBJ1-2
D: TRBD1
V: TRBV6-5
length: 15
CDR3: CASSYLYGQGYGYTF
DNA: TGTGCCAGCAGTTACTTGTACGGACAGGGTTATGGCTACACCTTC

J: TRBJ2-3
D: -
V: TRBV7-9
length: 16
CDR3: CASRPGTGPSTDTQYF
DNA: TGTGCCAGCAGACCCGGCACAGGTCCTAGCACAGATACGCAGTATTTT

J: TRBJ1-5
D: -
V: TRBV7-2
length: 16
CDR3: CASSLSPPRGNQPQHF
DNA: TGTGCCAGCAGCTTATCCCCCCCTCGGGGCAATCAGCCCCAGCATTTT

J: TRBJ2-1
D: TRBD2
V: TRBV27
length: 17
CDR3: CASSFPRGAGVYNEQFF
DNA: TGTGCCAGCAGTTTTCCAAGGGGAGCGGGAGTCTACAATGAGCAGTTCTTC

J: TRBJ1-1
D: -
V: TRBV5-6
length: 15
CDR3: CASTPEWQRNTEAFF
DNA: TGTGCCAGCACCCCGGAGTGGCAGCGAAACACTGAAGCTTTCTTT

J: TRBJ2-5
D: -
V: TRBV6-5
length: 15
CDR3: CASSPRRGREETQYF
DNA: TGTGCCAGCAGTCCCAGAAGGGGTCGGGAAGAGACCCAGTACTTC

J: TRBJ2-6
D: -
V: TRBV19
length: 16
CDR3: CASSLYANSGANVLTF
DNA: TGTGCCAGTAGTCTCTACGCCAACTCTGGGGCCAACGTCCTGACTTTC

J: TRBJ2-7
D: TRBD2
V: TRBV5-1
length: 14
CDR3: CASRIAGSPYEQYF
DNA: TGCGCCAGCAGGATAGCGGGCAGTCCCTACGAGCAGTACTTC

J: TRBJ1-1
D: -
V: TRBV7-8
length: 13
CDR3: CASSPGTHTEAFF
DNA: TGTGCCAGCAGCCCCGGGACACACACTGAAGCTTTCTTT

J: TRBJ2-7
D: TRBD1
V: TRBV5-1
length: 16
CDR3: CASSLGQGKGIYEQYF
DNA: TGCGCCAGCAGCTTGGGACAGGGAAAAGGAATCTACGAGCAGTACTTC

J: TRBJ2-2
D: -
V: TRBV10-3
length: 15
CDR3: CAISSGQSDTGELFF
DNA: TGTGCCATCAGCTCCGGACAGTCAGACACCGGGGAGCTGTTTTTT

J: TRBJ2-7
D: TRBD1
V: TRBV29-1
length: 14
CDR3: CSVGRDRGSYEQYF
DNA: TGCAGCGTTGGGCGGGACAGGGGGAGCTACGAGCAGTACTTC

J: TRBJ2-7
D: TRBD2
V: TRBV18
length: 15
CDR3: CASSPPSGRMYEQYF
DNA: TGTGCCAGCTCACCACCTAGCGGGAGAATGTACGAGCAGTACTTC

J: TRBJ1-2
D: -
V: TRBV5-5
length: 13
CDR3: CASSPQVRYGYTF
DNA: TGTGCCAGCAGCCCTCAGGTGCGCTATGGCTACACCTTC

J: TRBJ2-7
D: -
V: TRBV2
length: 13
CDR3: CASSRGPSYEQYF
DNA: TGTGCCAGCAGCCGCGGGCCTTCCTACGAGCAGTACTTC

J: TRBJ2-7
D: -
V: TRBV9
length: 13
CDR3: CASSPRPAGEQYF
DNA: TGTGCCAGCAGCCCCCGGCCCGCCGGGGAGCAGTACTTC

J: TRBJ2-5
D: -
V: TRBV11-2
length: 15
CDR3: CASSPYRLRGETQYF
DNA: TGTGCCAGCAGCCCCTACAGGCTACGGGGGGAGACCCAGTACTTC

J: TRBJ2-7
D: -
V: TRBV12-5
length: 14
CDR3: CASGLEAGAYEQYF
DNA: TGTGCTAGTGGTTTGGAGGCAGGGGCCTACGAGCAGTACTTC

J: TRBJ2-7
D: TRBD1
V: TRBV7-9
length: 15
CDR3: CASSARDRSSYEQYF
DNA: TGTGCCAGCAGCGCCCGGGACAGGAGCTCCTACGAGCAGTACTTC

J: TRBJ2-3
D: -
V: TRBV5-1
length: 16
CDR3: CASSSWRGSGTDTQYF
DNA: TGCGCCAGCAGCTCCTGGCGAGGGTCGGGCACAGATACGCAGTATTTT

J: TRBJ1-5
D: TRBD1
V: TRBV5-1
length: 15
CDR3: CASSPEGQDHQPQHF
DNA: TGCGCCAGCAGCCCCGAGGGACAGGACCATCAGCCCCAGCATTTT